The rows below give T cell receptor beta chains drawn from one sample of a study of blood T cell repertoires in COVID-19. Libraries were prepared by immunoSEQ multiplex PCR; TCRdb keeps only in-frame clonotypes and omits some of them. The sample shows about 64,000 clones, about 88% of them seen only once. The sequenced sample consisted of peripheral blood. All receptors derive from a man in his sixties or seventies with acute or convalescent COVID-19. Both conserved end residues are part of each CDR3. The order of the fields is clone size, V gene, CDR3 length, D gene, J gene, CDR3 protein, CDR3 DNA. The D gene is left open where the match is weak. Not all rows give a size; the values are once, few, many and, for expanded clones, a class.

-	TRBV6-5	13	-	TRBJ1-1	CASRIQANTEAFF	TGTGCCAGCCGCATTCAAGCGAACACTGAAGCTTTCTTT
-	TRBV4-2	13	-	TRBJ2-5	CASSQSRGETQYF	TGTGCCAGCAGCCAAAGCAGGGGCGAGACCCAGTACTTC
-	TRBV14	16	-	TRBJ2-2	CASSQDIGALAGELFF	TGTGCCAGCAGCCAAGATATAGGAGCTCTGGCCGGGGAGCTGTTTTTT
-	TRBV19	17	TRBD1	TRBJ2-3	CASSMTGTGGFTDTQYF	TGTGCCAGTAGTATGACCGGGACAGGGGGCTTCACAGATACGCAGTATTTT
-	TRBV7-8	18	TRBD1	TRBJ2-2	CASSLEVRTGGNTGELFF	TGTGCCAGCAGCTTAGAAGTCCGGACAGGGGGTAACACCGGGGAGCTGTTTTTT
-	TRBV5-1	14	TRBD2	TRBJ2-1	CASSPGTNYNEQFF	TGCGCCAGCAGCCCGGGGACTAACTACAATGAGCAGTTCTTC
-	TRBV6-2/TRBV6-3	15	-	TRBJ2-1	CASSYYLSSYNEQFF	TGTGCCAGCAGTTACTATCTTAGCTCCTACAATGAGCAGTTCTTC
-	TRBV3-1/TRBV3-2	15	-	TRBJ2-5	CASSGTGTTWETQYF	TGTGCCAGCAGCGGTACCGGGACAACTTGGGAGACCCAGTACTTC
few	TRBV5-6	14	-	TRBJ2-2	CASSRPGRTGELFF	TGTGCCAGCAGCCGGCCAGGGCGGACCGGGGAGCTGTTTTTT
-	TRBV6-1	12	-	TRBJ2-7	CASSEPEYEQYF	TGTGCCAGCAGTGAACCCGAGTACGAGCAGTACTTC
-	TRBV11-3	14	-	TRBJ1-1	CASSSRGERTEAFF	TGTGCCAGCAGCTCTAGGGGTGAGCGTACTGAAGCTTTCTTT
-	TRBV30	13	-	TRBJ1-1	CAWSVLVETEAFF	TGTGCCTGGAGTGTACTGGTCGAAACTGAAGCTTTCTTT
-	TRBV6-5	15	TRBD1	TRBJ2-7	CASSPTGTGVYEQYF	TGTGCCAGCAGTCCAACCGGGACAGGGGTATACGAGCAGTACTTC
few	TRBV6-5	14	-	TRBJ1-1	CASSPGISNTEAFF	TGTGCCAGCAGCCCGGGGATCTCGAACACTGAAGCTTTCTTT
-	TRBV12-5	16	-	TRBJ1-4	CASGLVPQARREKLFF	TGTGCTAGTGGTTTGGTACCCCAGGCGCGCCGTGAAAAACTGTTTTTT
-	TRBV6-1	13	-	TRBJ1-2	CASSELGREGYTF	TGTGCCAGCAGTGAACTAGGCAGGGAAGGCTACACCTTC
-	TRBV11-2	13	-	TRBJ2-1	CASSLKPNNEQFF	TGTGCCAGCAGCTTAAAGCCCAACAATGAGCAGTTCTTC
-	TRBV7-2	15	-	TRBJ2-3	CASSSVDNEVDTQYF	TGTGCCAGCAGCTCCGTGGACAACGAGGTAGATACGCAGTATTTT
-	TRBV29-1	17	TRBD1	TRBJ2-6	CSVGTGTGVSGANVLTF	TGCAGCGTTGGGACCGGGACAGGGGTTTCGGGGGCCAACGTCCTGACTTTC
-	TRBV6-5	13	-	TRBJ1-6	CASKGPGGSPLHF	TGTGCCAGCAAGGGGCCCGGGGGGTCACCCCTCCACTTT
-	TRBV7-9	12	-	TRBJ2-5	CASSLGRETQYF	TGTGCCAGCAGCTTAGGGAGGGAGACCCAGTACTTC
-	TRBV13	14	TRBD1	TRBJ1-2	CASSFPGQGVGYTF	TGTGCCAGCAGCTTTCCGGGACAGGGGGTAGGCTACACCTTC
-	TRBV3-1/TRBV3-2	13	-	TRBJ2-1	CASEGEGGDEQFF	TGTGCCAGCGAGGGGGAGGGGGGTGATGAGCAGTTCTTC
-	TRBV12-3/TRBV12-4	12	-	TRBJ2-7	CASSLGQDEQYF	TGTGCCAGCAGTTTAGGGCAGGACGAGCAGTACTTC
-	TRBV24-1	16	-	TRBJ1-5	CATSDSGHYSNQPQHF	TGTGCCACCAGTGATTCGGGACACTATAGCAATCAGCCCCAGCATTTT
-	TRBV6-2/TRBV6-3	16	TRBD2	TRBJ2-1	CASSPPTSVPRNEQFF	TGTGCCAGCAGCCCCCCGACTAGCGTTCCCCGCAATGAGCAGTTCTTC
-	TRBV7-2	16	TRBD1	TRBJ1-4	CASSGQGVTTNEKLFF	TGTGCCAGCAGCGGACAGGGGGTCACAACTAATGAAAAACTGTTTTTT
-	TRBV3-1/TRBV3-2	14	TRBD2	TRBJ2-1	CASSRGTSGNEQFF	TGTGCCAGCAGCCGAGGGACTAGCGGAAATGAGCAGTTCTTC
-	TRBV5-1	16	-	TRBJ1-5	CASSLGGHNSNQPQHF	TGCGCCAGCAGCTTGGGAGGCCACAATAGCAATCAGCCCCAGCATTTT
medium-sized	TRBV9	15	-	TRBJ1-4	CASSVNQGRNEKLFF	TGTGCCAGCAGCGTTAATCAGGGCCGTAATGAAAAACTGTTTTTT
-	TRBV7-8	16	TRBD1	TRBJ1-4	CASQGGPRTGNEKLFF	TGTGCCAGCCAAGGCGGTCCTCGGACAGGGAATGAAAAACTGTTTTTT
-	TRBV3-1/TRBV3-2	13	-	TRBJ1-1	CASSHNSYTEAFF	TGTGCCAGCAGCCATAACAGTTACACTGAAGCTTTCTTT
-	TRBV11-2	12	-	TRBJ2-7	CASSRGSYEQYF	TGTGCCAGCAGCAGAGGTTCCTACGAGCAGTACTTC
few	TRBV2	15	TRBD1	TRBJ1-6	CASRPGQGAMSPLHF	TGTGCCAGCAGGCCAGGACAGGGGGCAATGTCACCCCTCCACTTT
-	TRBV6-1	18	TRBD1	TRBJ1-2	CASSEASLRTGDYYGYTF	TGTGCCAGCAGTGAAGCGAGTCTCAGGACAGGAGATTACTATGGCTACACCTTC
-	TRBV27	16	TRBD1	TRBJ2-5	CASSLYDGTGEETQYF	TGTGCCAGCAGTTTATACGACGGGACAGGGGAAGAGACCCAGTACTTC
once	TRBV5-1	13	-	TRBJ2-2	CASSLTDTGELFF	TGCGCCAGCAGCTTGACGGACACCGGGGAGCTGTTTTTT
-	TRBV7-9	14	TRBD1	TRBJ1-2	CASSTGQGPYGYTF	TGTGCCAGCAGCACAGGACAGGGGCCCTATGGCTACACCTTC
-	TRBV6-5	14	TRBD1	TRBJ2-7	CASTKRGQIYEQYF	TGTGCCAGCACCAAGAGGGGACAGATCTACGAGCAGTACTTC
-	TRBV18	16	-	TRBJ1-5	CASSPGKTGTNQPQHF	TGTGCCAGCTCACCGGGGAAGACAGGAACCAATCAGCCCCAGCATTTT
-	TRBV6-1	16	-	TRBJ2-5	CASSAWGVTSEETQYF	TGTGCCAGCAGTGCCTGGGGGGTTACCTCCGAAGAGACCCAGTACTTC
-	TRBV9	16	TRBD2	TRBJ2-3	CASSVASGGAGDTQYF	TGTGCCAGCAGCGTAGCGAGCGGGGGGGCCGGGGATACGCAGTATTTT
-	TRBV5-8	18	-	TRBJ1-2	CASRRDPLTVSRDGGYTF	TGTGCCAGCAGACGCGACCCATTAACGGTTTCCAGGGATGGGGGCTACACCTTC
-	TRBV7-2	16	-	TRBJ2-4	CASSPRQAKAKNIQYF	TGTGCCAGCAGCCCGAGACAGGCTAAAGCCAAAAACATTCAGTACTTC
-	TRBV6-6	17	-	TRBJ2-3	CASSRSGKRQDTDTQYF	TGTGCCAGCAGTCGATCAGGAAAAAGACAGGACACAGATACGCAGTATTTT
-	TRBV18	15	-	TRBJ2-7	CASSPPGQGKGEQYF	TGTGCCAGCTCACCACCGGGGCAGGGCAAAGGCGAGCAGTACTTC
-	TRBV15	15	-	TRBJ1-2	CATSRDGGAGYGYTF	TGTGCCACCAGCAGAGATGGGGGGGCCGGCTATGGCTACACCTTC
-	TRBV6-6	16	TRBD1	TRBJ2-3	CASSYSSGQGGSTQYF	TGTGCCAGCAGTTACTCGTCCGGACAGGGAGGTTCCACGCAGTATTTT
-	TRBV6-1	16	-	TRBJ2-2	CASSEKWPANTGELFF	TGTGCCAGCAGTGAAAAGTGGCCAGCGAACACCGGGGAGCTGTTTTTT
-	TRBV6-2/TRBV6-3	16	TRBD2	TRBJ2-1	CASSSNLAGAYNEQFF	TGTGCCAGCAGCTCCAACCTAGCGGGGGCCTACAATGAGCAGTTCTTC
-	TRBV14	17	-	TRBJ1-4	CASSHLYGSAQNEKLFF	TGTGCCAGCAGCCATCTTTACGGGTCTGCCCAAAATGAAAAACTGTTTTTT
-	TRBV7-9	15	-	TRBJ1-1	CASSFRGSVNTEAFF	TGTGCCAGCAGCTTCAGGGGCTCCGTGAACACTGAAGCTTTCTTT
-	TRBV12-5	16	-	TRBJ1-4	CASGLGRGATNEKLFF	TGTGCTAGTGGATTGGGCAGGGGCGCAACTAATGAAAAACTGTTTTTT
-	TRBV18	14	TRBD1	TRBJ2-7	CASSPRQGAYEQYF	TGTGCCAGCTCACCACGGCAGGGGGCTTACGAGCAGTACTTC
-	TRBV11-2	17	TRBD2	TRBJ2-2	CASRSIRLAGPTGELFF	TGTGCCAGCAGGTCGATACGACTAGCGGGGCCAACCGGGGAGCTGTTTTTT